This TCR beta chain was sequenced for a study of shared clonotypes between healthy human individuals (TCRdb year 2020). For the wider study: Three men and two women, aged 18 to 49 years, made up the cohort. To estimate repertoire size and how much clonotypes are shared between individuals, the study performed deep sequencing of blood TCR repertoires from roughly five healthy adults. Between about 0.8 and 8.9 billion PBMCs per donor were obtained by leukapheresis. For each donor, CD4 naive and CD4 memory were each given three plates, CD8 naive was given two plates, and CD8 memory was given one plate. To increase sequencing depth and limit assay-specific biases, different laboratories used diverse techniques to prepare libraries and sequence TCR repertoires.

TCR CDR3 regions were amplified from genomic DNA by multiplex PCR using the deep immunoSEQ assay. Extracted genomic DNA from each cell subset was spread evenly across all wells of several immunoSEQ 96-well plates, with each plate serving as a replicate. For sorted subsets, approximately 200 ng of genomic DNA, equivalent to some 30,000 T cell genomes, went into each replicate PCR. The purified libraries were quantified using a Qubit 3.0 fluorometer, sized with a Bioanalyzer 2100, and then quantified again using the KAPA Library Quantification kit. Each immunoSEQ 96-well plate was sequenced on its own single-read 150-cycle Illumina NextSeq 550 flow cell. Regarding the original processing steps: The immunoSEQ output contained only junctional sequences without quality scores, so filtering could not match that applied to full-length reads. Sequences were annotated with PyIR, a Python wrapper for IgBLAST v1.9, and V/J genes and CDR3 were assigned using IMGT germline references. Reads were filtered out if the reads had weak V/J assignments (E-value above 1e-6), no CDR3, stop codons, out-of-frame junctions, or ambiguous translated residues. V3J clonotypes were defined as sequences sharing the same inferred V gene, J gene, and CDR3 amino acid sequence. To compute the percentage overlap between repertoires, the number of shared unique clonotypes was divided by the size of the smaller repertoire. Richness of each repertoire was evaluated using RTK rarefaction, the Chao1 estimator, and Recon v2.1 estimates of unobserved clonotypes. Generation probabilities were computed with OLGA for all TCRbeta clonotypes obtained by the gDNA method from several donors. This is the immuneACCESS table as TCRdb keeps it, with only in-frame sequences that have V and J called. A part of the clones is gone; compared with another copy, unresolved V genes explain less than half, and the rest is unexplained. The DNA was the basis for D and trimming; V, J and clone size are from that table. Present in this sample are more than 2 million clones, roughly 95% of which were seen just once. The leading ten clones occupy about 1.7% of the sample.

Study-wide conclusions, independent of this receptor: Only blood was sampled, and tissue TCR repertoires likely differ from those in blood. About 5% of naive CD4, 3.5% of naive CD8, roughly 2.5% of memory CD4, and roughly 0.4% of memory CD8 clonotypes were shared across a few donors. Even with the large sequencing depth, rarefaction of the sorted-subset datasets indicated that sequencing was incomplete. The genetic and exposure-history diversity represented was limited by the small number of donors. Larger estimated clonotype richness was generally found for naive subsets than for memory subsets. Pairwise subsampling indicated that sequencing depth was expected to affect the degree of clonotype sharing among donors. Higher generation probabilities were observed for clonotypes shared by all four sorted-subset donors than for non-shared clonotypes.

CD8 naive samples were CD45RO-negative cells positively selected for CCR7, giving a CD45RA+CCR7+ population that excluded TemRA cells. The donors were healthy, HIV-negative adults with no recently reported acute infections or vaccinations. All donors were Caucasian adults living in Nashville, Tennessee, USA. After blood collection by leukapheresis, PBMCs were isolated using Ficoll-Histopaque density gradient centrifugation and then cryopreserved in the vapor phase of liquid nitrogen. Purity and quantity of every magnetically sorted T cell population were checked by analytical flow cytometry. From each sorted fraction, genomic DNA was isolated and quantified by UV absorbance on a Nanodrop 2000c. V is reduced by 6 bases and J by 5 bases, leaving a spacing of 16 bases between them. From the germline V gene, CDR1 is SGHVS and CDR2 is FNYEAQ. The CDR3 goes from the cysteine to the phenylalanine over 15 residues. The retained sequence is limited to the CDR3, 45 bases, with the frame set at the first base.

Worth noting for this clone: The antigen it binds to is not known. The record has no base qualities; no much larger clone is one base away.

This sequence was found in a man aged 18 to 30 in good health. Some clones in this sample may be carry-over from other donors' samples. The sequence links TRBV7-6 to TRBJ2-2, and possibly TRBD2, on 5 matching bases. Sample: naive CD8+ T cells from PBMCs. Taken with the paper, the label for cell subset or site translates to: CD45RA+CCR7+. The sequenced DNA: TGTGCCAGCAGGGAATTAGGAGGTGGAACCGGGGAGCTGTTTTTT. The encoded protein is CASRELGGGTGELFF.